These 16 T cell receptor beta chains originate from one sample sequenced in a study of T cells after posttransplantation cyclophosphamide. Clones were read by immunoSEQ multiplex PCR, and TCRdb kept only the in-frame ones, dropping some. The sample carries tens of thousands of clones, about 93% recorded once. Sequencing used PBMCs. Receptors originate from a woman under 40 in good health and a related stem cell transplant donor.

The chain carries TRBV29-1 and TRBJ1-4; D is perhaps TRBD1 (5 bases). The CDR3 has 11 residues. Germline V lookup: CDR1 SQVTM, CDR2 ANQGSEA. V was trimmed by 7 bases and J by 10 bases, leaving 13 bases between them. This CDR3 is CSAGTYRKLFF. In DNA, the CDR3 is TGCAGCGCGGGGACGTACCGAAAACTGTTTTTT.

The CDR3 reads CASRLEETQYF. The CDR3 DNA reads TGTGCCAGTAGACTGGAAGAGACCCAGTACTTC. The chain couples TRBV19 to TRBJ2-5, with D hard to call. Deletions cut 6 bases from V and 3 bases from J, with 5 bases between. Germline V gives CDR1 LNHDA, CDR2 SQIVND (reference sequence). The CDR3 covers 11 residues.

The chain has TRBV29-1 and TRBJ1-2; 8 nucleotides align to TRBD1. Germline trimming cut 6 bases from V and 4 bases from J; bases unmatched to any gene: 1. The germline V gene has CDR1 SQVTM and CDR2 ANQGSEA. The CDR3 is 11 amino acids. Here the CDR3 reads CSVTGGYGYTF. CDR3 DNA: TGCAGCGTAACAGGGGGCTATGGCTACACCTTC.

This clone has more than one count but fewer than ten. The chain recombines TRBV10-1 with TRBJ1-6; tentatively, D is TRBD1 (5 bases). Trimming stripped 3 bases from V and 7 bases from J, with 13 bases between. Germline V gene sequence: CDR1 WNHNN, CDR2 SYGVQD (reference sequence). This CDR3 has 15 amino acids. CDR3 residues: CASSDGGTGNSPLHF. CDR3 DNA sequence: TGCGCCAGCAGTGATGGGGGGACCGGGAATTCACCCCTCCACTTT.

The V and J genes are TRBV19 and TRBJ1-5; TRBD1 might be the D (6 bases). The germline V gene has CDR1 LNHDA and CDR2 SQIVND (reference sequence). V was cut by 5 bases and J by 4 bases, with 18 bases left in between. The CDR3 extends over 16 amino acids. In nucleotides, the CDR3 is TGTGCCAGTAGTGTCAGCAGGGGAGGTGGGAATCAGCCCCAGCATTTT. Amino acids: CASSVSRGGGNQPQHF.

The chain carries TRBV28 and TRBJ2-7; D gene uncertain. Germline-derived CDR1 and CDR2 are MDHEN and SYDVKM. The CDR3 has 10 residues. V was pared by 4 bases and J by 8 bases, with 6 bases between. The chain's CDR3 is CASSSVQQYF. The CDR3 DNA is TGTGCCAGCAGTTCTGTCCAGCAGTACTTC.

The chain has TRBV9 and TRBJ2-3; 12 bases map to TRBD2. This CDR3 is 16 amino acids long. With V trimmed by 1 base and J by 8 bases, 8 bases remained unmatched. The V gene's germline CDR1 is SGDLS and CDR2 YYNGEE. The CDR3 region has the DNA TGTGCCAGCAGCGTACTAGCGGGGGGGCCCGAGGGTACGCAGTATTTT. Amino acids: CASSVLAGGPEGTQYF.

The chain recombines TRBV2 with TRBJ1-1, with a tentative D call TRBD1 (6 bases). V was shortened by 4 bases and J by 3 bases, with 12 bases between the two germline ends. CDR1 and CDR2 (germline): SNHLY, FYNNEI. The CDR3 is made up of 14 amino acids. CDR3 residues: CASSVGARDTEAFF. CDR3 coding DNA: TGTGCCAGCAGTGTGGGGGCCAGAGACACTGAAGCTTTCTTT.

The chain carries TRBV19 and TRBJ1-1, with D uncertain. Germline V gene data show CDR1 as LNHDA and CDR2 as SQIVND (reference sequence). CDR3 length: 14 amino acids. The V end was cut by 8 bases, the J end by 6 bases, with 19 bases between. The CDR3 loop reads CASGRLGSVSEAFF. The CDR3 DNA is TGTGCCAGTGGACGTTTGGGGTCCGTGTCTGAAGCTTTCTTT. The whole variable domain, remainder taken from reference TRBV19 and TRBJ1-1, is DGGITQSPKYLFRKEGQNVTLSCEQNLNHDAMYWYRQDPGQGLRLIYYSQIVNDFQKGDIAEGYSVSREKKESFPLTVTSAQKNPTAFYLCASGRLGSVSEAFFGQGTRLTVV.

This rearrangement joins TRBV2 to TRBJ2-2, with 14 bases matching TRBD2. This CDR3 contains 15 residues. Germline assignment: CDR1 SNHLY and CDR2 FYNNEI. V trimming: 9 bases; J trimming: 6 bases; junction bases outside the gene matches: 6. The CDR3 reads CASGGLAGEPGELFF. The CDR3 DNA reads TGTGCCAGTGGGGGACTAGCGGGGGAGCCCGGGGAGCTGTTTTTT.

The genes are TRBV6-6 and TRBJ1-6; TRBD1 matches 7 bases. This CDR3 contains 14 residues. Germline V gives CDR1 MNHNY, CDR2 SVGAGI (reference sequence). Trimming took 2 bases from V and 8 from J; bases not matched to a gene: 3. CDR3 amino acids: CASSYRQGDSPLHF. CDR3 nucleotide sequence: TGTGCCAGCAGTTACCGCCAGGGGGATTCACCCCTCCACTTT.

The chain has TRBV7-9 and TRBJ1-1; D unresolved. The CDR3 spans 15 residues. Trimming pared 3 bases from V and 8 bases from J, leaving 19 bases between. The germline CDR1 and CDR2 sequences are SEHNR and FQNEAQ (reference sequence). CDR3 DNA: TGTGCCAGCAGCTTCTACATTCGGGATAATGGGGAAGCTTTCTTT. The encoded protein is CASSFYIRDNGEAFF.

The chain recombines TRBV29-1 with TRBJ1-2, with 7 bases aligning to TRBD1. After removal of 5 bases from V and 8 bases from J, the junction contained 8 bases not matched to a gene. This CDR3 is built from 12 residues. Germline values: CDR1 SQVTM, CDR2 ANQGSEA. The CDR3 spells CSVTRDSGGYTF. The CDR3 nucleotides read TGCAGCGTTACCCGGGACAGCGGCGGCTACACCTTC.

This chain uses TRBV7-2 with TRBJ1-6; D unclear. The germline V gene encodes CDR1 SGHTA and CDR2 FQGNSA. This CDR3 comprises 14 residues. The V end was cut by 5 bases, the J end by 7 bases, with 12 bases between. The CDR3 here is CASSPRTGNSPLHF. In DNA, the CDR3 is TGTGCCAGCAGCCCTCGGACGGGGAATTCACCCCTCCACTTT.

The chain recombines TRBV2 with TRBJ1-3; no reliable D call. Trimming cost V 8 bases and J 8 bases, with 16 bases left between them. Germline-derived CDR1 and CDR2 are SNHLY and FYNNEI. The CDR3 is 13 residues long. The CDR3 sequence is CASSENWGDTIYF. The CDR3 DNA is TGTGCCAGCTCGGAGAATTGGGGTGACACCATATATTTT.

This chain uses TRBV19 with TRBJ1-5; D is unresolved. The CDR3 runs to 16 residues. Between the trimmed V and J ends, which lost 6 bases and 2 bases, there was a span of 17 bases. The germline V gene encodes CDR1 LNHDA and CDR2 SQIVND (reference sequence). The CDR3 loop reads CASRTVQLGGNQPQHF. The CDR3 nucleotides read TGTGCCAGTAGAACCGTCCAACTCGGTGGCAATCAGCCCCAGCATTTT.